These 23 T cell receptor beta chains were sequenced from one sample in a study of radiotherapy plus CTLA-4 blockade in lung cancer. Clones were read by immunoSEQ multiplex PCR, and TCRdb kept only the in-frame ones, dropping some. Here the sample spans approximately 85,000 clones, roughly four fifths being singletons. Sequenced here: peripheral blood, sampled from a patient treated with radiotherapy plus ipilimumab. These receptors were obtained from a human donor with non-small cell lung cancer that progressed on radiotherapy plus ipilimumab.

The chain is built from TRBV6-6 and TRBJ1-5; 9 bases agree with TRBD1. Germline V gene lookup returns CDR1 MNHNY and CDR2 SVGAGI (reference sequence). After removal of 7 bases from V and 2 bases from J, the junction contained 6 bases not matched to a gene. The CDR3 has 15 residues. CDR3 sequence reads: CASTPGQGGNQPQHF. DNA for the CDR3: TGTGCCAGCACCCCGGGACAGGGTGGCAATCAGCCCCAGCATTTT.

V gene TRBV6-5 combines with J gene TRBJ1-2; no firm D call. The V gene lost 2 bases and the J gene lost 4 bases, with 8 bases spanning the gap. Germline V gene data show CDR1 as MNHEY and CDR2 as SVGAGI. The CDR3 has 13 residues. Here the CDR3 reads CASSYGKIYGYTF. In DNA form, the CDR3 reads TGTGCCAGCAGTTACGGCAAAATCTATGGCTACACCTTC.

The CDR3 region has the DNA TGTGCCAGCAGCTTGAGACAACAGGGGAGCAATCAGCCCCAGCATTTT. This encodes CASSLRQQGSNQPQHF. This chain connects TRBV5-8 to TRBJ1-5; 7 nucleotides match TRBD1. The CDR3 has 16 amino acids. After removal of 1 base from V and 1 base from J, the junction contained 5 bases not matched to a gene. From germline, CDR1 is SGHTS and CDR2 YDEGEE.

The chain couples TRBV6-6 to TRBJ1-1, with 9 positions matching TRBD1. The CDR3 runs to 15 residues. The germline V gene has CDR1 MNHNY and CDR2 SVGAGI (reference sequence). V was clipped by 6 bases and J by 7 bases; unmatched bases: 12. CDR3 in amino acids: CASSLLGQGKVEAFF. In DNA form, the CDR3 reads TGTGCCAGCAGCCTATTAGGACAGGGGAAGGTTGAAGCTTTCTTT.

The chain has TRBV11-2 and TRBJ1-1, with D uncertain. V dropped 6 bases and J dropped 0 bases, with 11 bases sitting between them. CDR1 SGHAT and CDR2 FQNNGV come from the germline V gene. This CDR3 comprises 14 residues. This CDR3 reads CASRPGFLNTEAFF. The DNA for the CDR3 is TGTGCCAGCAGGCCGGGGTTTCTGAACACTGAAGCTTTCTTT. Full variable domain (outside the CDR3, taken from reference TRBV11-2 and TRBJ1-1): EAGVAQSPRYKIIEKRQSVAFWCNPISGHATLYWYQQILGQGPKLLIQFQNNGVVDDSQLPKDRFSAERLKGVDSTLKIQPAKLEDSAVYLCASRPGFLNTEAFFGQGTRLTVV.

The chain joins TRBV4-1 to TRBJ1-4; D remains unclear. This CDR3 has 14 amino acids. Germline CDR1 is MGHRA and CDR2 is YSYEKL. The V and J ends lost 0 bases and 7 bases respectively, with 9 bases between them. CDR3 in amino acids: CASSQEITGEKLFF. Here the CDR3 DNA reads TGCGCCAGCAGCCAAGAGATTACTGGTGAAAAACTGTTTTTT.

The V gene is TRBV4-3, the J gene TRBJ2-7, with TRBD1 matching over 8 bases. CDR1 and CDR2 (germline): LGHNA, YSLEER. The CDR3 is 15 residues long. The trim removed 3 bases at V and 2 bases at J, leaving 6 bases unmatched. The CDR3, as DNA: TGCGCCAGCAGCCACGCCGGACAGGGCGCCTACGAGCAGTACTTC. It yields the protein CASSHAGQGAYEQYF.

This clone was seen just once. In DNA, the CDR3 is TGTGCCAGTAGTCGCAGGGGAGCGAACACCGGGGAGCTGTTTTTT. It specifies CASSRRGANTGELFF. The J gene is TRBJ2-2, the V gene TRBV19; a possible D gene is TRBD1 (6 bases). From germline, CDR1 is LNHDA and CDR2 SQIVND (reference sequence). V was cut by 5 bases and J by 0 bases, with 10 bases left in between. The CDR3 extends over 15 amino acids.

The rearrangement joins TRBV27 to TRBJ2-7, with 9 bases lining up with TRBD1. CDR3 length equals 17 residues. The ends lost 0 bases at V and 0 bases at J; junction bases unmatched: 6. Germline assignment: CDR1 MNHEY and CDR2 SMNVEV (reference sequence). The CDR3 sequence is CASSLSPGTGFSYEQYF. DNA of the CDR3: TGTGCCAGCAGTTTATCACCCGGGACAGGGTTCTCCTACGAGCAGTACTTC.

This chain links TRBV4-2 with TRBJ2-1, with TRBD2 matching 14 bases. V lost 4 bases, J lost 6 bases, and 8 bases stayed unmatched. This CDR3 has 17 residues. Germline V gene sequence: CDR1 LGHNA, CDR2 YNFKEQ. In DNA form, the CDR3 reads TGTGCCAGCAGCCTGGGACTAGCGGGGGAGTGGATCAATGAGCAGTTCTTC. Its translation: CASSLGLAGEWINEQFF.

In this sample, this clone turned up a few times. The V gene is TRBV7-9, the J gene TRBJ1-1; 9 nucleotides agree with TRBD1. The CDR3 is made up of 15 amino acids. J gave up 5 bases and V 0 bases, and 4 bases lay outside the gene matches. Looked up from germline, CDR1 is SEHNR and CDR2 is FQNEAQ (reference sequence). Here the CDR3 reads CASSLAGTGRTEAFF. The CDR3 DNA sequence: TGTGCCAGCAGCTTAGCGGGGACAGGGAGAACTGAAGCTTTCTTT.

The chain employs TRBV27 and TRBJ2-1; D remains ambiguous. The V and J ends lost 5 bases and 8 bases respectively, with 16 bases between them. CDR1 is MNHEY, CDR2 SMNVEV, per germline (reference sequence). The CDR3 extends over 14 amino acids. CDR3 nucleotide sequence: TGTGCCAGCAGTACCCCGCTTCAAACCTATGAGCAGTTCTTC. As protein: CASSTPLQTYEQFF.

The chain carries TRBV7-2 and TRBJ1-1, with a possible D match to TRBD1 (5 bases). CDR3 length: 13 residues. Deletions cut 5 bases from V and 10 bases from J, with 17 bases between. Germline values: CDR1 SGHTA, CDR2 FQGNSA. The CDR3 is CASSPQRGEGAFF. DNA of the CDR3: TGTGCCAGCAGCCCGCAACGGGGGGAGGGAGCTTTCTTT.

This rearrangement joins TRBV19 to TRBJ2-3; D is tentatively TRBD1 or TRBD2 (5 bases each). V was trimmed by 9 bases and J by 0 bases, leaving 16 bases between them. The germline gives CDR1 LNHDA, CDR2 SQIVND (reference sequence). The CDR3 contains 15 residues. Here the CDR3 reads CASAGATYSTDTQYF. In nucleotides, the CDR3 is TGTGCCAGCGCCGGGGCGACCTATAGCACAGATACGCAGTATTTT.

The J gene is TRBJ2-3, the V gene TRBV9, with D unclear. CDR1 and CDR2 (germline): SGDLS, YYNGEE. The CDR3 runs to 15 residues. The V and J ends lost 0 bases and 2 bases respectively, with 10 bases between them. The CDR3 sequence is CASSVDVPNTDTQYF. CDR3 DNA sequence: TGTGCCAGCAGCGTAGATGTACCAAACACAGATACGCAGTATTTT.

The chain links TRBV9 to TRBJ2-1; 7 bases fit TRBD2. The CDR3 has 16 amino acids. Germline CDR1 and CDR2: SGDLS and YYNGEE. Trimming at V came to 7 bases and at J to 0 bases, leaving 10 bases not matched to a gene. The CDR3 loop is CASGHLAVSSYNEQFF. The CDR3 DNA reads TGTGCCAGCGGTCATCTAGCGGTGAGCTCCTACAATGAGCAGTTCTTC. Using reference TRBV9 and TRBJ2-1 for the parts outside the CDR3, the full variable domain is DSGVTQTPKHLITATGQRVTLRCSPRSGDLSVYWYQQSLDQGLQFLIQYYNGEERAKGNILERFSAQQFPDLHSELNLSSLELGDSALYFCASGHLAVSSYNEQFFGPGTRLTVL.

The rearrangement joins TRBV4-2 to TRBJ2-1, with D tentatively TRBD1 or TRBD2 (7 bases each). CDR1 and CDR2 from the germline V gene are LGHNA and YNFKEQ. The CDR3 is 17 residues long. Trimming took 4 bases from V and 8 from J, leaving 24 bases between them. CDR3 in amino acids: CASSLPLPVPGGDEQFF. Written as DNA, the CDR3 is TGTGCCAGCAGCCTCCCCCTCCCAGTCCCAGGGGGGGATGAGCAGTTCTTC.

The V and J genes are TRBV19 and TRBJ1-2; 7 bases map to TRBD1. The CDR3 runs to 14 residues. J lost 2 bases, V lost 4 bases, and 4 bases had no gene match. CDR1 is LNHDA, CDR2 SQIVND, per germline (reference sequence). The CDR3 DNA follows: TGTGCCAGTAGTAAGTTGGACAGGAACTATGGCTACACCTTC. Translating it yields CASSKLDRNYGYTF.

The J gene is TRBJ2-7, the V gene TRBV5-1, with D possibly called TRBD1 or TRBD2 (6 bases each). CDR1 and CDR2 from the germline V gene are SGHRS and YFSETQ. CDR3 length: 14 residues. V lost 9 bases to trimming and J lost 2 bases, with 18 bases between them. As DNA, the CDR3 is TGCGCCACTTCACGGGAGCAGGGGACCTACGAGCAGTACTTC. Protein product: CATSREQGTYEQYF. Looking up the rest from reference TRBV5-1 and TRBJ2-7 gives the full variable domain: KAGVTQTPRYLIKTRGQQVTLSCSPISGHRSVSWYQQTPGQGLQFLFEYFSETQRNKGNFPGRFSGRQFSNSRSEMNVSTLELGDSALYLCATSREQGTYEQYFGPGTRLTVT.

This chain connects TRBV6-5 to TRBJ1-3; D is unresolved. V was shortened by 5 bases and J by 4 bases, with 6 bases between the two germline ends. The germline V gene encodes CDR1 MNHEY and CDR2 SVGAGI. This CDR3 has 12 amino acids. CDR3 DNA: TGTGCCAGCAGTGAAATAGGAAACACCATATATTTT. As protein: CASSEIGNTIYF.

V and J are TRBV2 and TRBJ1-4; D might be TRBD1 (6 bases). This CDR3 region has 15 residues. V lost 6 bases and J 6 bases, leaving 17 bases between the germline ends. The germline V gene has CDR1 SNHLY and CDR2 FYNNEI. The CDR3 loop reads CASSVRGTIDEKLFF. In DNA form, the CDR3 reads TGTGCCAGCAGCGTTCGCGGGACAATCGATGAAAAACTGTTTTTT.

The chain uses TRBV14 and TRBJ2-2; 7 bases map to TRBD1. The CDR3 consists of 13 residues. Germline assignment: CDR1 SGHDN and CDR2 FVKESK. Unmatched junction bases numbered 3, after V lost 4 bases and J lost 7 bases. CDR3 in DNA: TGTGCCAGCAGCCGACAGGGAGACGGGGAGCTGTTTTTT. This gives the protein CASSRQGDGELFF.

The CDR3 sequence: CASSLRDSGGLYNEQFF. CDR3 DNA sequence: TGCGCCAGCAGCCTAAGGGACTCCGGGGGCCTCTACAATGAGCAGTTCTTC. The gene calls are TRBV4-1 and TRBJ2-1; perhaps D is TRBD1 or TRBD2 (6 bases each). Trimming took off 4 bases at V and 3 bases at J, with 19 bases between the two ends. The CDR3 sequence is 17 residues long. Per germline, CDR1 MGHRA and CDR2 YSYEKL.